These T cell receptor beta chains were read from a single sample in a study of CD8+ T cells in alopecia areata. Sequenced by immunoSEQ multiplex PCR; TCRdb stores in-frame clones only, minus some. There are some 180,000 clones in the sample; 56% occur only once, and around 5% lies in the top ten. The specimen sequenced was CD8+ T cells sorted from blood. These receptors were taken from a human donor in good health. Each CDR3 is given with its conserved first and last residue.

v_call cdr3_aa
TRBV30 CACRVGLGQFF
TRBV27 CASSPYPTGTYEQYF
TRBV6-1 CASSERGYRSGGELFF
TRBV5-4 CASSRGQELRLHTF
TRBV5-1 CASSREVGGTEAFF
TRBV2 CASLRGEAFF
TRBV27 CASSPGPWSGYTF
TRBV28 CASSLSNEQFF
TRBV4-1 CASSQTGNTEAFF
TRBV11-2 CASSLMNTEAFF
TRBV13 CASSVQGNEQYF
TRBV4-1 CASSQDSLHEQYF
TRBV5-1 CASRNDSSYGYTF
TRBV29-1 CSVIGGNTEAFF
TRBV14 CASSQVVHEQYF
TRBV5-4 CASSLRAVSPYEQYF
TRBV6-1 CASLLQGYEQYF
TRBV25-1 CASSEYKGNTEAFF
TRBV13 CASSYTGGTEAFF
TRBV7-9 CASTPLNLGYTF
TRBV9 CASSDTAKGSGYTF
TRBV29-1 CSVEMAENTEAFF
TRBV7-9 CASSPRGADTQYF
TRBV4-2 CASSLTGYEQYF
TRBV5-4 CASSSFGDGYTF
TRBV5-1 CASSPVQDELSYEQYF
TRBV7-9 CASILRDQSDGYTF
TRBV7-3 CASSRGQGIYGYTF
TRBV5-1 CASRLEGNGELFF